Following are 27 T cell receptor beta chains from one sample sequenced in a study of metastatic and nonmetastatic thyroid tumors (dated by TCRdb to 2020 to 2021). No patient had received any treatment before thyroid surgery. The library was made by PCR. The data were produced on an Illumina HiSeq 4000. TCRdb's own reprocessing of the public reads used fastp at Q25 and MiXCR and kept productive beta chains. Recorded for this sample are roughly 32,000 clones; 15% to 20% of them occurred a single time. Of the sample, 8% to 11% falls within the top ten clones. Material: blood. The source is a female donor with papillary thyroid cancer or a benign thyroid nodule (not recorded which). Some clones in this sample may be carry-over from other donors' samples.

This clone was seen ten or more times. This chain joins TRBV28 and TRBJ2-2, with 12 bases lining up with TRBD2. Germline V CDR1 and CDR2: MDHEN, SYDVKM. V lost 5 bases to trimming and J lost 6 bases; unmatched junction nucleotides: 10. The length of the CDR3 is 17 residues. The CDR3 here is CASSPFPSGGASGELFF. The CDR3 DNA is TGTGCCAGCAGTCCATTCCCTAGCGGGGGGGCTTCCGGGGAGCTGTTTTTT.

V is TRBV11-1 and J is TRBJ1-6; 10 bases map to TRBD1. The junction had 8 bases not matched to a gene; V was cut back by 3 bases and J by 9 bases. This CDR3 is 16 amino acids long. Germline V gene data show CDR1 as SGHAT and CDR2 as FQDESV (reference sequence). CDR3 sequence: CASSLGQGPKISPLHF. For the CDR3, the DNA is TGTGCCAGCAGCTTGGGACAGGGGCCAAAAATTTCACCCCTCCACTTT.

This clone showed up just a few times. V usage is TRBV28 and J usage is TRBJ1-6, with D perhaps TRBD1 (5 bases). Germline-derived CDR1 and CDR2 are MDHEN and SYDVKM. V was shortened by 10 bases and J by 0 bases, with 22 bases between the two germline ends. This CDR3 has 18 residues. DNA for the CDR3: TGTGCCACCGAAACCCAAGGGGCCCCCAGCTCCTATAATTCACCCCTCCACTTT. Its translation is CATETQGAPSSYNSPLHF.

This clone came up many times. This chain joins TRBV6-1 and TRBJ2-5, with D possibly matching TRBD2 (6 bases). Trimming removed 10 bases at V and 6 bases at J, with 18 bases between. CDR3 length: 13 amino acids. Germline assignment: CDR1 MNHNS and CDR2 SASEGT. This CDR3 is CATLFWAGKTQYF. As DNA, the CDR3 is TGTGCCACCCTTTTCTGGGCGGGGAAGACCCAGTACTTC.

By frequency in the sample, this clone is medium-sized (0.01 to 0.1%). V usage is TRBV12-3 or TRBV12-4 and J usage is TRBJ2-1, with D hard to call. The germline V and J ends were trimmed by 3 bases and 8 bases, with 5 bases remaining between them. The CDR3 extends over 11 amino acids. CDR3 region: CASSFGDEQFF. The CDR3 coding sequence is TGTGCCAGCAGTTTTGGTGATGAGCAGTTCTTC.

The chain carries TRBV5-1 and TRBJ2-3, with 8 bases that match TRBD2. The CDR3 sequence is 16 residues long. Germline V CDR1 and CDR2: SGHRS, YFSETQ. Germline trimming cut 0 bases from V and 5 bases from J; bases unmatched to any gene: 8. The CDR3 reads CASSLGLSGGRDTQYF. DNA for the CDR3: TGCGCCAGCAGCTTGGGTCTATCGGGGGGGCGAGATACGCAGTATTTT. The variable domain in full, completed from reference TRBV5-1 and TRBJ2-3, reads KAGVTQTPRYLIKTRGQQVTLSCSPISGHRSVSWYQQTPGQGLQFLFEYFSETQRNKGNFPGRFSGRQFSNSRSEMNVSTLELGDSALYLCASSLGLSGGRDTQYFGPGTRLTVL.

This clone was recorded many times. The rearrangement joins TRBV18 to TRBJ2-2; 8 positions agree with TRBD1. This CDR3 is built from 16 residues. The trim removed 3 bases at V and 0 bases at J, leaving 3 bases unmatched. Germline assignment: CDR1 KGHSH and CDR2 LQKENI. CDR3 bases: TGTGCCAGCTCACCCCAGGGGGCTCCGAACACCGGGGAGCTGTTTTTT. This translates into CASSPQGAPNTGELFF.

This clone came up many times. The chain joins TRBV7-8 to TRBJ2-1; 11 bases line up with TRBD2. Germline V gene sequence: CDR1 SGHVS, CDR2 FQNEAQ. V gave up 2 bases and J gave up 0 bases; unmatched junction bases: 9. This CDR3 contains 19 residues. CDR3 loop: CASSLYPSGRYSSYNEQFF. The CDR3 DNA reads as TGTGCCAGCAGCTTATACCCTAGCGGGAGGTACAGCTCCTACAATGAGCAGTTCTTC.

In this sample, this clone turned up a few times. A much larger clone differs by one base, so this may be a read error. Other nucleotide sequences in the sample specify the same CDR3. V and J are TRBV6-1 and TRBJ2-3; no clear D. The CDR3 has 11 amino acids. The germline V and J ends were trimmed by 9 bases and 2 bases, with 6 bases remaining between them. Germline CDR1 MNHNS, CDR2 SASEGT. The CDR3 DNA reads TGTGCCAGTAGTTCCACAGATACGCAGTATTTT. Its protein product is CASSSTDTQYF.

CDR3 coding DNA: TGTGCCAGCAGCTTGAGATACACTGAAGCTTTCTTT. Translating gives CASSLRYTEAFF. V and J are TRBV7-2 and TRBJ1-1; D is unresolved. V gave up 3 bases and J gave up 3 bases, with 5 bases separating them. From germline, CDR1 is SGHTA and CDR2 FQGNSA. CDR3 length: 12 amino acids.

This clone was found many times. Other DNA sequences of this sample code for an identical CDR3. V and J are TRBV4-2 and TRBJ1-2; 7 bases line up with TRBD1. CDR1 is LGHNA and CDR2 is YNFKEQ in the germline V gene. V lost 3 bases and J lost 2; bases outside the gene matches: 6. CDR3 size: 15 residues. Here the CDR3 DNA reads TGTGCCAGCAGCCAGACTACAGGGGACAACTATGGCTACACCTTC. Translated: CASSQTTGDNYGYTF.

This clone was seen a few times. V and J are TRBV27 and TRBJ1-6, with a possible D match to TRBD1 (5 bases). This CDR3 is 14 amino acids long. Germline CDR1 is MNHEY and CDR2 is SMNVEV (reference sequence). V lost 0 bases, J lost 7 bases, and 7 bases lay in between. CDR3 nucleotide sequence: TGTGCCAGCAGTTTATCCAGGGAGAATTCACCCCTCCACTTT. It encodes CASSLSRENSPLHF.

This clone has ten or more counts. The chain combines TRBV9 with TRBJ1-4; D is unresolved. The V gene's germline CDR1 is SGDLS and CDR2 YYNGEE. V was cut by 1 base and J by 0 bases, with 7 bases left in between. This CDR3 has 15 amino acids. Written as DNA, the CDR3 is TGTGCCAGCAGCGTATCACCTTCAACTAATGAAAAACTGTTTTTT. This sequence encodes CASSVSPSTNEKLFF.

This clone has at least ten counts. This chain uses TRBV9 with TRBJ1-5, with a weak D call TRBD1 (5 bases). From germline, CDR1 is SGDLS and CDR2 YYNGEE. Between the trimmed V and J ends, which lost 2 bases and 2 bases, there was a span of 8 bases. This CDR3 region has 14 residues. CDR3 sequence (DNA): TGTGCCAGCAGCGTGGGGACGGGCAATCAGCCCCAGCATTTT. Its translation: CASSVGTGNQPQHF.

This clone has a count of ten or more. V is TRBV10-3 and J is TRBJ2-3, with TRBD1 matching 8 bases. Germline assignment: CDR1 ENHRY and CDR2 SYGVKD. This CDR3 spans 14 amino acids. Germline trimming cut 4 bases from V and 5 bases from J; bases unmatched to any gene: 5. Written as DNA, the CDR3 is TGTGCCATCAGTGTCGGACAGGGAGAAGATACGCAGTATTTT. Translation gives CAISVGQGEDTQYF.

This clone is hyperexpanded. The V call is TRBV15, the J call TRBJ2-7; 7 nucleotides line up with TRBD1. V shed 0 bases and J 5 bases; nucleotides not matched to a gene: 4. Germline loops: CDR1 LNHNV, CDR2 YYDKDF (reference sequence). The CDR3 spans 14 residues. The CDR3 region is CATSRELGGHEQYF. In DNA form, the CDR3 reads TGTGCCACCAGCAGAGAGTTAGGGGGCCACGAGCAGTACTTC.

This clone turned up a few times. CDR3 loop: CASTSGRYSSYEQYF. The CDR3 coding sequence is TGTGCCAGCACTTCGGGACGGTATAGCTCCTACGAGCAGTACTTC. The genes are TRBV6-5 and TRBJ2-7; D possibly uses TRBD1 or TRBD2 (5 bases each). The CDR3 contains 15 residues. The germline V gene has CDR1 MNHEY and CDR2 SVGAGI. Trimming removed 7 bases at V and 0 bases at J, with 16 bases between.

The J gene is TRBJ2-7, the V gene TRBV20-1; 9 nucleotides line up with TRBD1. Germline trimming cut 3 bases from V and 7 bases from J; bases unmatched to any gene: 10. CDR1 and CDR2 from the germline V gene are DFQATT and SNEGSKA (reference sequence). This CDR3 is built from 14 residues. In DNA form, the CDR3 reads TGCAGTGCTAGTTGGGACAGGGAGAGGCTGGAGCAGTACTTC. This gives the protein CSASWDRERLEQYF.

About this clone itself: At one end the junction does not follow the germline gene, possibly because of a read error. The CDR3 DNA reads TGTGCTAGCAGCTCCAGACAGGTCTATCAGCCCCAGCATTTT. As protein: CASSSRQVYQPQHF. The chain is built from TRBV7-7 and TRBJ1-5; tentative D call: TRBD1 (6 bases). The CDR3 has 14 residues. Per germline, CDR1 SSHAT and CDR2 FNYEAQ (reference sequence).

The V and J genes are TRBV5-1 and TRBJ1-1; D unresolved. The V gene lost 4 bases and the J gene lost 3 bases, with 10 bases spanning the gap. Germline CDR1 and CDR2: SGHRS and YFSETQ. This CDR3 region has 13 residues. CDR3 residues: CASSQVTDTEAFF. CDR3 sequence (DNA): TGCGCCAGCAGCCAGGTGACGGACACTGAAGCTTTCTTT.

The chain carries TRBV6-1 and TRBJ1-2, with D possibly TRBD1 on 6 matching bases. The V and J ends lost 7 bases and 2 bases respectively, with 14 bases between them. Germline CDR1 reads MNHNS; CDR2 reads SASEGT. This CDR3 has 14 amino acids. CDR3 amino acids: CASIQGHGNYGYTF. The CDR3 DNA follows: TGTGCCAGCATTCAGGGACATGGAAACTATGGCTACACCTTC.

By share of the sample, this clone is medium-sized. This sequence joins TRBV12-3 or TRBV12-4 and TRBJ1-2; 8 bases match TRBD1. Germline trimming cut 5 bases from V and 2 bases from J; bases unmatched to any gene: 10. There are 16 residues in the CDR3. The CDR3 DNA is TGTGCCAGCAGTATCTTCCAGGGGGCAGGAAACTATGGCTACACCTTC. It translates to CASSIFQGAGNYGYTF.

This clone has a count of ten or more. With a much larger clone just one base away, this may be a read error. The chain carries TRBV6-4 and TRBJ2-7; the match to TRBD1 covers 8 bases. Germline CDR1 is MRHNA and CDR2 is SNTAGT. CDR3 length equals 14 residues. CDR3 DNA: TGTGCCAGCAGTGTTCGGACAGGGATCTACGAGAAGTACTTC. It yields the protein CASSVRTGIYEKYF.

This sequence joins TRBV28 and TRBJ2-6; D is possibly TRBD2 (6 bases). This CDR3 has 18 amino acids. The ends were cut back, 4 bases at V and 0 bases at J, with 16 bases in the middle. Germline V gives CDR1 MDHEN, CDR2 SYDVKM. The CDR3 sequence is CASSSSVRPDSGANVLTF. The CDR3 region has the DNA TGTGCCAGCAGTTCTAGCGTGAGGCCTGACTCTGGGGCCAACGTCCTGACTTTC.

Many counts were recorded for this clone. A much larger clone differs from this one at a single base, so this may be a read error. The V gene is TRBV2, the J gene TRBJ2-5, with TRBD1 identical over 7 bases. Germline V lookup: CDR1 SNHLY, CDR2 FYNNEI. The CDR3 is 15 residues long. CDR3 sequence (DNA): TGTGCCAGCACCATTGTAAGGGGGCTTGAAGAGACCCAGCACTTC. Its translation is CASTIVRGLEETQHF.

At least ten counts were recorded for this clone. A read error is possible here, since a much larger clone lies one base away. The chain employs TRBV28 and TRBJ2-1; TRBD1 agrees at 8 bases. Looked up from germline, CDR1 is MDHEN and CDR2 is SYDVKM. After removal of 3 bases from V and 9 bases from J, the junction contained 13 bases not matched to a gene. This CDR3 has 16 residues. CDR3: CASSFLRTGSRSEQFF. CDR3 DNA sequence: TGTGCCAGCAGTTTTTTAAGGACAGGGTCGAGGAGTGAGCAGTTCTTC.

This clone showed up many times. V gene TRBV10-3 combines with J gene TRBJ1-1, with no clear D. The V end was cut by 5 bases, the J end by 4 bases, with 11 bases between. The CDR3 totals 13 residues. Germline lookup yields CDR1 ENHRY and CDR2 SYGVKD. The CDR3: CAISPWEFTEAFF. Written as DNA, the CDR3 is TGTGCCATCAGTCCATGGGAGTTCACTGAAGCTTTCTTT.